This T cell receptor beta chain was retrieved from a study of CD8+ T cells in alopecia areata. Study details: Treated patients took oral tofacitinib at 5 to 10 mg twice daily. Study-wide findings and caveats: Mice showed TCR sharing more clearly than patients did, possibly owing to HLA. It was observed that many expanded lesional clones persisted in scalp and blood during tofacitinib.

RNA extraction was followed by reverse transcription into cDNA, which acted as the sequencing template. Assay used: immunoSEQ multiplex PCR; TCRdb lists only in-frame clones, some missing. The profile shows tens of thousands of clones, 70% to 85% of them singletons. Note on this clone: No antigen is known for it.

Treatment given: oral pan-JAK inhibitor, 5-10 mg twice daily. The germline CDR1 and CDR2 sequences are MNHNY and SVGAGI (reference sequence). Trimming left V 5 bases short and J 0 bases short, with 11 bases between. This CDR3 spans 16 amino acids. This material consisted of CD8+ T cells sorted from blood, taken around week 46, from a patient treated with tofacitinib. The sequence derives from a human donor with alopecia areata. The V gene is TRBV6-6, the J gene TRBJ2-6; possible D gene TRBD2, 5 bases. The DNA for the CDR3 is TGTGCCAGCAGTAGTCCGGGATCCTCTGGGGCCAACGTCCTGACTTTC. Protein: CASSSPGSSGANVLTF.